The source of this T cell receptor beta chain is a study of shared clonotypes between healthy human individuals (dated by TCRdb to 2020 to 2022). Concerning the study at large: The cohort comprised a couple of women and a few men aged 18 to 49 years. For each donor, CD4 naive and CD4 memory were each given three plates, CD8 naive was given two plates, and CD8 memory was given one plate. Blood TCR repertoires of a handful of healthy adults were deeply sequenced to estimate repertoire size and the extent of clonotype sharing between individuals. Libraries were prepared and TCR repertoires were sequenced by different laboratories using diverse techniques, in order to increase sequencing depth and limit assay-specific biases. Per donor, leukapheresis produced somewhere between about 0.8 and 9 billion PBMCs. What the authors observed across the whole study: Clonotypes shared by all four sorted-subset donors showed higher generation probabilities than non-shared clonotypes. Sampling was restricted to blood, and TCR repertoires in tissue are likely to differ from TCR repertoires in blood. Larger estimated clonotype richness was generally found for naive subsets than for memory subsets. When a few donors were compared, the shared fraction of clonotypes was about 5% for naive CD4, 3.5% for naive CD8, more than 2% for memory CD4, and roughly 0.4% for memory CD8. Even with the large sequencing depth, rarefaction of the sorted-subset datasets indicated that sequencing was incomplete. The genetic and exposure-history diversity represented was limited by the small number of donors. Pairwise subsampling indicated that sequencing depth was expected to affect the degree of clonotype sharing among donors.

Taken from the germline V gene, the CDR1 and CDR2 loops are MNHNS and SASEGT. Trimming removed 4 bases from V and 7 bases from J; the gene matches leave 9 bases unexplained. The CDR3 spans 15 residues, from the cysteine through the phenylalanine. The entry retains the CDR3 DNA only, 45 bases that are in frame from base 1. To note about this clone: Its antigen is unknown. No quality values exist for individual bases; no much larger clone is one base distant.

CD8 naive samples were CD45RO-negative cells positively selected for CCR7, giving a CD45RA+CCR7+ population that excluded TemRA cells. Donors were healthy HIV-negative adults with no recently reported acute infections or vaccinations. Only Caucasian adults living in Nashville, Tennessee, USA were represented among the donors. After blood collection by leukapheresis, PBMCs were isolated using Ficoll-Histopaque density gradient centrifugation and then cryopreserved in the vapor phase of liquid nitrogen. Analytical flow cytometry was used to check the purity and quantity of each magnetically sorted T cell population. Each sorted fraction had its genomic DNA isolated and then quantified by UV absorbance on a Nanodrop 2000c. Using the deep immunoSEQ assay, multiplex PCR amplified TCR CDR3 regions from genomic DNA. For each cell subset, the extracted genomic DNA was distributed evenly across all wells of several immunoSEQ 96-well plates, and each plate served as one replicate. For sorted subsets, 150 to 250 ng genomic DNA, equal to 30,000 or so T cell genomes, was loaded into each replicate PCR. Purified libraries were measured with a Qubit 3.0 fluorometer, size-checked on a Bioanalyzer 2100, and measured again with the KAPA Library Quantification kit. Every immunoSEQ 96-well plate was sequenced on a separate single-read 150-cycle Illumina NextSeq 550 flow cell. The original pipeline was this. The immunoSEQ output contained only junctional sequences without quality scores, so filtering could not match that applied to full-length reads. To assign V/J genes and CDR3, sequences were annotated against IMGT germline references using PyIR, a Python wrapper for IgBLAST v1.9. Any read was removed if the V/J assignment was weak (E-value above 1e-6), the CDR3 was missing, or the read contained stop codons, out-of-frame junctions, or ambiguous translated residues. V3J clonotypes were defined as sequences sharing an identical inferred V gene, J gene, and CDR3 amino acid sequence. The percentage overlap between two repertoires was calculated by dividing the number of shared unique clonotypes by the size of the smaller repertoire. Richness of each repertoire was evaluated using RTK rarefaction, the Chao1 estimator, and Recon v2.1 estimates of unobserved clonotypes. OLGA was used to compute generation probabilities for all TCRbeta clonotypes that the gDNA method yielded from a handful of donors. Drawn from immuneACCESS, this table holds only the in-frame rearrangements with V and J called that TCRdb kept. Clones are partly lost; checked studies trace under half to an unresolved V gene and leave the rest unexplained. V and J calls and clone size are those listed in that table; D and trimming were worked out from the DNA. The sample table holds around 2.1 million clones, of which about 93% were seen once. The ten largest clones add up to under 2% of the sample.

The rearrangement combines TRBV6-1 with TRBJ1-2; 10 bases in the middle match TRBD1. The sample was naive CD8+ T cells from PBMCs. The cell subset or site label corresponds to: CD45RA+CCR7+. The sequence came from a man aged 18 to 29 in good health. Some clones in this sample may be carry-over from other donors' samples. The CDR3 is CASSGVSGTGVGYTF. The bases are TGTGCCAGCAGTGGGGTCTCCGGGACAGGGGTTGGCTACACCTTC.